The present entry profiles one TCR beta chain with its context. The sample comes from a study of blood T cell repertoires in COVID-19. This CDR3 region has 14 residues. V was clipped by 4 bases and J by 4 bases; unmatched bases: 5. The germline CDR1 and CDR2 sequences are SGDLS and YYNGEE. Seattle patients were enrolled during active infection and followed longitudinally. Repertoires were generated with immunoSEQ multiplex PCR, while TCRdb's copy carries only in-frame clones and drops some. The sample lists some 270,000 clones, around 85% occurring once. This sequence was found in a human donor with COVID-19, enrolled during active disease. The donor label of this sample is uncertain. Material for sequencing was peripheral blood. The J gene is TRBJ2-5, the V gene TRBV9, with 9 bases identical to TRBD1. CDR3 sequence (DNA): TGTGCCAGCAGCCCAACGACAGGGGGAGAGACCCAGTACTTC. Translated, it gives CASSPTTGGETQYF.